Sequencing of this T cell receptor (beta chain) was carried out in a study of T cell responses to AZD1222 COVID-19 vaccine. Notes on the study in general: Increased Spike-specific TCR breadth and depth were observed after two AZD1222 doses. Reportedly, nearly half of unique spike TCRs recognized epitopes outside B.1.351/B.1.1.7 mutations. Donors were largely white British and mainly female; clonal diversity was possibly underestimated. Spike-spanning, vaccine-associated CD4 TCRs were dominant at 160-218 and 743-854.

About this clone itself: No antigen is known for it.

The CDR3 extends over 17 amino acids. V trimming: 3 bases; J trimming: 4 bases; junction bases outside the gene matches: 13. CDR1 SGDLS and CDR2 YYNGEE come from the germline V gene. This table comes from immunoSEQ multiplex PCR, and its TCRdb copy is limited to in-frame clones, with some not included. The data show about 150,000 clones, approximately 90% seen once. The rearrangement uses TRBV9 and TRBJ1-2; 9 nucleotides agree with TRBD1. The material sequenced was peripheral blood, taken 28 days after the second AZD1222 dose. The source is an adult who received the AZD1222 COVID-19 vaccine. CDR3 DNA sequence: TGTGCCAGCAGCGGCCAATGGGGGGACAGGGCCCCCTATGGCTACACCTTC. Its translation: CASSGQWGDRAPYGYTF.